This is a list of T cell receptor beta chains from one sample in a study of blood T cell repertoires in COVID-19. This table comes from immunoSEQ multiplex PCR, and its TCRdb copy is limited to in-frame clones, with some not included. The sample has about 140,000 clones; about 75% are singletons. The source material was PBMCs or T cells enriched from blood (not recorded which). The receptor set was obtained from a woman between 50 and 59 years old who had recovered from COVID-19. Each CDR3 is given with its conserved first and last residue. Clone size appears in some rows only: once, few, many, or a class for an expanded clone.

>NA|TRBV28|TRBJ1-5
CASSAGGGRRQPQHF
>NA|TRBV29-1|TRBJ1-5
CSVGTGGNQPQHF
>NA|TRBV11-2|TRBJ2-3
CASSLAGGGSTDTQYF
>NA|TRBV7-9|TRBJ1-1
CASSTGLTNTEAFF
>NA|TRBV6-5|TRBJ2-1
CASSYSSLEYNEQFF
>once|TRBV6-4|TRBJ2-2
CAKEGRGAAGELFF
>NA|TRBV7-8|TRBJ2-3
CASSFQDSSTDTQYF
>NA|TRBV9|TRBJ2-3
CASSVSPKDTQYF
>NA|TRBV28|TRBJ2-2
CASTGKTRRNTGELFF
>NA|TRBV4-1|TRBJ2-5
CASSQVARQETQYF
>NA|TRBV7-8|TRBJ1-2
CASSLVAGAYTF
>once|TRBV2|TRBJ1-4
CASSEAEATNEKLFF
>NA|TRBV3-1/TRBV3-2|TRBJ1-5
CASSPTVSNQPQHF
>once|TRBV3-1/TRBV3-2|TRBJ2-5
CASSQSPVVRETQYF
>NA|TRBV5-4|TRBJ2-3
CASSSGLAGAGGTQYF
>few|TRBV7-9|TRBJ1-2
CASSLAWAGHGYTF
>NA|TRBV7-8|TRBJ2-3
CASSPQRKSTDTQYF
>NA|TRBV25-1|TRBJ2-7
CASSPGQPYEQYF
>NA|TRBV24-1|TRBJ2-7
CATSAGSYEQYF
>NA|TRBV6-6|TRBJ2-7
CASSYPSGSSYEQYF
>NA|TRBV19|TRBJ1-5
CASSNDPRQGAWQPQHF
>NA|TRBV7-9|TRBJ1-2
CASSLSGTPGGGYTF
>NA|TRBV7-2|TRBJ2-1
CASSFVRGRGQFF
>once|TRBV7-9|TRBJ2-3
CASSLAGTGGAGDTQYF
>NA|TRBV29-1|TRBJ2-1
CSGGDRTYNEQFF
>many|TRBV28|TRBJ1-5
CASSYRGAQPQHF
>NA|TRBV4-1|TRBJ2-7
CASSQGGSLDEQYF
>NA|TRBV6-4|TRBJ2-3
CASSSVVGGGTDTQYF
>NA|TRBV7-9|TRBJ1-1
CASSLRGSTEAFF
>NA|TRBV2|TRBJ1-5
CASSERTFYSNQPQHF
>few|TRBV27|TRBJ1-2
CASSSYRDRGTLFVAAF
>NA|TRBV7-9|TRBJ2-3
CASSKRQGEYF
>few|TRBV3-1/TRBV3-2|TRBJ1-3
CASSQEGHTIYF
>NA|TRBV3-1/TRBV3-2|TRBJ2-1
CASSPTSGGNEQFF
>NA|TRBV5-1|TRBJ1-1
CASKTLTDTEAFF
>NA|TRBV30|TRBJ1-1
CAWSGDRRNTEAFF
>NA|TRBV5-1|TRBJ1-2
CASSLEPGQGNYGYTF
>NA|TRBV5-4|TRBJ1-1
CASSLGADRLNTEAFF
>NA|TRBV19|TRBJ1-2
CASSIDSRGWYGYTF
>NA|TRBV5-6|TRBJ1-1
CASSLAGTNMNTEAFF
>NA|TRBV28|TRBJ1-5
CASSPRQGKGNQPQHF
>NA|TRBV7-9|TRBJ1-2
CASSSRQTNYGYTF